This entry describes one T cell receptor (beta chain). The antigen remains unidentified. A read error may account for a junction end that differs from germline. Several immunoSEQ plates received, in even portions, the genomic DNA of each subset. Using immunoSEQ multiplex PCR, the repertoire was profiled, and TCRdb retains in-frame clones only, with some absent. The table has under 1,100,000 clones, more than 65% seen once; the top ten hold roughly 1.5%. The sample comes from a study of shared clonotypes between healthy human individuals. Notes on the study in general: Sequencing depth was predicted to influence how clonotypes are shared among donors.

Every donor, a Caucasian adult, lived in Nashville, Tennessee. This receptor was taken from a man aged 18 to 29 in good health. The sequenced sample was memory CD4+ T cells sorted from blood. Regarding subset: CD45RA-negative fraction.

The CDR3 region is CASTLGAGPYEQYF. The CDR3, as DNA: TGTGCCAGCACTTTAGGGGCGGGCCCCTACGAGCAGTACTTC. This chain joins TRBV28 and TRBJ2-7, with D perhaps being TRBD1 or TRBD2 (5 bases each). The CDR3 runs 14 residues. Per germline, CDR1 MDHEN and CDR2 SYDVKM.